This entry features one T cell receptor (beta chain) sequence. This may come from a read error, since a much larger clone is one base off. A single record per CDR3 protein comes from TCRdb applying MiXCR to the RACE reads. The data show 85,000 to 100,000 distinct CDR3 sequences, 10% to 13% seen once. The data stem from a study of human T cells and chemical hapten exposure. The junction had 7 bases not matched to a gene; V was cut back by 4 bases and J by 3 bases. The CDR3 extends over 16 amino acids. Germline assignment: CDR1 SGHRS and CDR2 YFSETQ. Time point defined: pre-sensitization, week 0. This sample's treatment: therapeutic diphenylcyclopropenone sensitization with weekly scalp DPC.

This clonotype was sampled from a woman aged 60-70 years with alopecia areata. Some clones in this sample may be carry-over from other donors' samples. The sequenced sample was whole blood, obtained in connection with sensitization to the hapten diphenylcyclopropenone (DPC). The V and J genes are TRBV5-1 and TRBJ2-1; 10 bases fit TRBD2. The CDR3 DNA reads TGCGCCAGCAGCATCGCTAGCGGGGGCCTCTACAATGAGCAGTTCTTC. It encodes CASSIASGGLYNEQFF.